This passage covers 17 T cell receptor beta chains from one sample sequenced in a study of vaccination and CD4 T cells after COVID-19. Treatment: roughly nine-day PBMC culture with coronavirus spike peptide pools or control peptides (ViraFEST assay). Their antigen targets remain unknown. The study sequenced cultured CD4+ T cell DNA using the Oncomine TCR Beta short-read assay. TCRdb reanalysed the PCR reads using MiXCR and keeps one entry per CDR3 protein. The table lists around 13,000 distinct CDR3 sequences, around 26% of them singletons. Input material: CD4+ T cells from blood, cultured in vitro. The receptor set was obtained from a human donor who had recovered from COVID-19.

V usage is TRBV11-3 and J usage is TRBJ2-3, with a possible D match to TRBD1 (6 bases). CDR1 is SGHNT, CDR2 YENEEA, per germline. With 0 bases removed from V and 5 bases from J, the gap between germline ends came to 15 bases. The CDR3 runs to 16 residues. CDR3 loop: CASSLENRGGGDTQYF. DNA of the CDR3: TGTGCCAGCAGCTTAGAAAACAGAGGGGGTGGAGATACGCAGTATTTT.

This clonotype was seen a single time. The chain links TRBV9 to TRBJ2-5, with 10 bases identical to TRBD2. V dropped 3 bases and J dropped 2; count of bases not matched to a gene: 13. Per germline, CDR1 SGDLS and CDR2 YYNGEE. The CDR3 loop spans 18 amino acids. The CDR3 here is CASSAWTSGRLGQETQYF. CDR3 coding DNA: TGTGCCAGCAGCGCCTGGACTAGCGGCCGACTGGGTCAAGAGACCCAGTACTTC.

This clonotype is medium-sized. CDR3 DNA sequence: TGTGCCAGCGGCCTTGGGAGGGACTATGGCTACACCTTC. Translation gives CASGLGRDYGYTF. V gene TRBV6-1 combines with J gene TRBJ1-2; D not resolved. V lost 8 bases and J 3 bases, leaving 13 bases between the germline ends. CDR1 MNHNS and CDR2 SASEGT come from the germline V gene. The CDR3 loop spans 13 amino acids.

The J gene is TRBJ1-2, the V gene TRBV4-1; possible D gene TRBD1, 5 bases. V lost 4 bases and J lost 1, with 13 bases in between. This CDR3 is 15 amino acids long. Germline V gene data show CDR1 as MGHRA and CDR2 as YSYEKL. The CDR3 nucleotides are TGCGCCAGCAGCCCAGTGGGACGGATTAACTATGGCTACACCTTC. It encodes CASSPVGRINYGYTF.

By proportion, this clonotype is medium-sized. This chain connects TRBV30 to TRBJ2-7; TRBD1 or TRBD2 may be the D gene (6 bases each). Between the trimmed V and J ends, which lost 5 bases and 2 bases, there was a span of 13 bases. The CDR3 is 13 amino acids. Germline loops: CDR1 GTSNPN, CDR2 SVGIG (reference sequence). CDR3 sequence: CAWAGQATYEQYF. CDR3 DNA: TGTGCCTGGGCGGGACAAGCGACCTACGAGCAGTACTTC.

V gene TRBV11-3 combines with J gene TRBJ1-6, with a weak D call TRBD1 (5 bases). The CDR3 length is 16 residues. V gave up 6 bases and J gave up 6 bases, with 18 bases separating them. CDR1 SGHNT and CDR2 YENEEA come from the germline V gene. CDR3 nucleotide sequence: TGTGCCAGCAGTGGTGGGGCTATAGGCATTAATTCACCCCTCCACTTT. This codes for CASSGGAIGINSPLHF. The full variable domain, in which reference TRBV11-3 and TRBJ1-6 provide the parts outside the CDR3, is EAGVVQSPRYKIIEKKQPVAFWCNPISGHNTLYWYLQNLGQGPELLIRYENEEAVDDSQLPKDRFSAERLKGVDSTLKIQPAELGDSAVYLCASSGGAIGINSPLHFGNGTRLTVT.

The rearrangement joins TRBV12-3 or TRBV12-4 to TRBJ1-1, with a tentative D call TRBD1 (6 bases). The germline V and J ends were trimmed by 5 bases and 11 bases, with 15 bases remaining between them. The CDR3 runs to 12 residues. The DNA for the CDR3 is TGTGCCAGCAGTCCGCAGGGGAGTTGGGCTTTCTTT. Translation: CASSPQGSWAFF.

J is TRBJ2-6 and V is TRBV6-1; possible D gene TRBD2, 6 bases. Germline V lookup: CDR1 MNHNS, CDR2 SASEGT. The CDR3 sequence is 15 residues long. V was cut by 8 bases and J by 0 bases, with 11 bases left in between. CDR3 sequence (DNA): TGTGCCAGCGGACTCGGGGGCTCTGGGGCCAACGTCCTGACTTTC. This codes for CASGLGGSGANVLTF.

V and J are TRBV9 and TRBJ2-7; D is perhaps TRBD1 or TRBD2 (5 bases each). Trimming stripped 3 bases from V and 5 bases from J, with 12 bases between. This CDR3 contains 13 residues. The germline gives CDR1 SGDLS, CDR2 YYNGEE. The CDR3 coding sequence is TGTGCCAGCAGCGCGAGCCGGGGCAACGAGCAGTACTTC. Its translation: CASSASRGNEQYF.

The chain couples TRBV5-6 to TRBJ1-1; D gene ambiguous. CDR1 is SGHDT and CDR2 is YYEEEE in the germline V gene. Trimming removed 4 bases at V and 1 base at J, with 2 bases between. The CDR3 is made up of 11 amino acids. The CDR3 loop reads CASSKNTEAFF. The CDR3 nucleotides are TGTGCCAGCAGCAAGAACACTGAAGCTTTCTTT.

CDR3 coding DNA: TGTGCCAGCAGCTACCCAGCGGGGGGCAGCTCCTACAATGAGCAGTTCTTC. Protein sequence: CASSYPAGGSSYNEQFF. The rearrangement joins TRBV7-2 to TRBJ2-1; 9 bases are a match to TRBD2. The junction had 7 bases not matched to a gene; V was cut back by 4 bases and J by 0 bases. This CDR3 has 17 residues. The V gene's germline CDR1 is SGHTA and CDR2 FQGNSA.

This clonotype was seen more than once but under ten times. V and J are TRBV7-9 and TRBJ1-5; no reliable D call. V shed 6 bases and J shed 0 bases, with 9 bases lying between them. The germline gives CDR1 SEHNR, CDR2 FQNEAQ (reference sequence). The CDR3 is 14 residues long. The CDR3 DNA sequence: TGTGCCAGCAGTCCTCAGTATAGCAATCAGCCCCAGCATTTT. As protein: CASSPQYSNQPQHF.

This clonotype has more than one count but fewer than ten. V usage is TRBV7-2 and J usage is TRBJ1-5, with 9 nucleotides matching TRBD1. The CDR3 runs 15 residues. In germline, CDR1 is SGHTA, CDR2 FQGNSA. J was trimmed by 4 bases and V by 0 bases; bases with no gene match: 1. Here the CDR3 reads CASSLAGTGNQPQHF. CDR3 in DNA: TGTGCCAGCAGCTTAGCCGGGACAGGGAATCAGCCCCAGCATTTT.

The chain has TRBV5-4 and TRBJ2-5; TRBD1 agrees at 9 bases. V dropped 0 bases and J dropped 7; count of bases not matched to a gene: 4. Germline assignment: CDR1 SGHNT and CDR2 YYREEE (reference sequence). This CDR3 spans 14 amino acids. The CDR3 DNA reads as TGTGCCAGCAGCTTGGGGACAGGGGTGGGGACCCAGTACTTC. This sequence encodes CASSLGTGVGTQYF.

The rearrangement uses TRBV30 and TRBJ1-2; D not certain. Germline V gives CDR1 GTSNPN, CDR2 SVGIG (reference sequence). With 4 bases removed from V and 7 bases from J, the gap between germline ends came to 19 bases. The CDR3 contains 14 residues. CDR3 region: CAWIISDAIGGYTF. The CDR3 DNA follows: TGTGCCTGGATAATTTCGGACGCGATCGGTGGCTACACCTTC.

The V gene is TRBV6-5, the J gene TRBJ2-1; 10 bases are shared with TRBD1. Trimming at V came to 0 bases and at J to 7 bases, leaving 6 bases not matched to a gene. CDR3 length: 16 amino acids. Germline loops: CDR1 MNHEY, CDR2 SVGAGI. The CDR3 sequence: CASSYSGQGWGNEQFF. Written as DNA, the CDR3 is TGTGCCAGCAGTTACTCGGGACAGGGGTGGGGGAATGAGCAGTTCTTC.

This chain uses TRBV20-1 with TRBJ2-3; 7 bases map to TRBD2. Per germline, CDR1 DFQATT and CDR2 SNEGSKA (reference sequence). V lost 1 base and J lost 1; bases outside the gene matches: 2. The CDR3 is 14 residues long. CDR3 protein: CSARVLAGTDTQYF. The DNA of the CDR3 is TGCAGTGCTAGAGTTCTAGCGGGCACAGATACGCAGTATTTT.